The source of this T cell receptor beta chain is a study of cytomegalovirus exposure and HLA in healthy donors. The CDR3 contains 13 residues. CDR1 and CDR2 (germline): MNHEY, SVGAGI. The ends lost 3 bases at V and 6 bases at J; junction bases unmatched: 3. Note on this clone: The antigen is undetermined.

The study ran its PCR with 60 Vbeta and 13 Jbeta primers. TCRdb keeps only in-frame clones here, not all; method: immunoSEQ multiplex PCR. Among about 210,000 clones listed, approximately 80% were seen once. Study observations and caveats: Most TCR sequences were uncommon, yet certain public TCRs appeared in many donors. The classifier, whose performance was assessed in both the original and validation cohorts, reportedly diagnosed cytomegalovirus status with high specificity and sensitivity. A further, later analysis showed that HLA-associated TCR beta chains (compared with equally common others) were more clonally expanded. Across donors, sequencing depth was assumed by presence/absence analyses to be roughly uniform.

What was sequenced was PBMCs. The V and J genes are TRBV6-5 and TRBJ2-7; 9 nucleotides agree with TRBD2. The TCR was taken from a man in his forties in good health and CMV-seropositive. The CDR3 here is CASSYSGRSEQYF. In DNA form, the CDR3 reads TGTGCCAGCAGTTATAGCGGGAGAAGCGAGCAGTACTTC.